The rows below give T cell receptor beta chains drawn from one sample of a study of blood T cell repertoires in COVID-19. Some clones are missing from TCRdb's copy, which holds only in-frame ones; the method was immunoSEQ multiplex PCR. Among 80,000 to 100,000 clones listed, approximately 79% were seen once. The material sequenced was peripheral blood. The receptors were gathered from a man in his 70s with active or convalescent COVID-19. CDR3s include the opening cysteine and the closing phenylalanine or tryptophan. Each record gives: CDR3 length, D gene, J gene, clone size, V gene, CDR3 protein, CDR3 DNA. The D gene is left open where the match is weak. The size entry is marked missing in some rows and otherwise reads once, few, many or a size class.

13 | TRBD1 | TRBJ1-2 | - | TRBV15 | CATSLGTGGGYTF | TGTGCCACCAGCCTCGGGACAGGAGGCGGCTACACCTTC
16 | - | TRBJ1-6 | - | TRBV12-5 | CASGGSPGYSNSPLHF | TGTGCTAGTGGTGGATCCCCAGGGTATTCTAATTCACCCCTCCACTTT
15 | - | TRBJ2-3 | - | TRBV10-1 | CASSSSGGSTDTQYF | TGCGCCAGCAGTTCCAGTGGGGGGAGCACAGATACGCAGTATTTT
14 | TRBD1 | TRBJ1-6 | - | TRBV19 | CASSLGQVASPLHF | TGTGCCAGTAGTTTGGGACAGGTCGCTTCACCCCTCCACTTT
14 | - | TRBJ2-1 | - | TRBV9 | CASSVARASYEQFF | TGTGCCAGCAGCGTAGCGCGAGCGTCGTATGAGCAGTTCTTC
16 | - | TRBJ2-1 | - | TRBV4-2 | CASSQEHLSSYNEQFF | TGTGCCAGCAGCCAAGAGCACCTGAGCTCCTACAATGAGCAGTTCTTC
15 | - | TRBJ2-1 | - | TRBV7-9 | CASSLRPGMDNEQFF | TGTGCCAGCAGCCTTAGACCGGGTATGGACAATGAGCAGTTCTTC
13 | - | TRBJ2-5 | - | TRBV19 | CASSIGTKETQYF | TGTGCCAGTAGTATCGGGACAAAAGAGACCCAGTACTTC
15 | - | TRBJ2-6 | - | TRBV19 | CASSIGGTGANVLTF | TGTGCCAGTAGTATCGGAGGGACTGGGGCCAACGTCCTGACTTTC
12 | - | TRBJ2-7 | - | TRBV7-2 | CASSLGLHEQYF | TGTGCCAGCAGCTTAGGTCTCCACGAGCAGTACTTC
17 | - | TRBJ1-5 | - | TRBV4-1 | CASSQEWGRADNQPQHF | TGCGCCAGCAGCCAAGAGTGGGGCAGGGCTGACAATCAGCCCCAGCATTTT
15 | TRBD1 | TRBJ1-1 | - | TRBV2 | CASSSRQGRYSEAFF | TGTGCCAGCAGTTCTCGACAGGGGAGGTACTCTGAAGCTTTCTTT
16 | TRBD1 | TRBJ1-2 | - | TRBV7-8 | CASSYRTGQINYGYTF | TGTGCCAGCAGCTACAGGACAGGGCAAATAAACTATGGCTACACCTTC
15 | TRBD2 | TRBJ2-1 | once | TRBV5-5 | CASSFVAGAYNEQFF | TGTGCCAGCAGCTTCGTAGCGGGGGCCTACAATGAGCAGTTCTTC
13 | - | TRBJ1-3 | - | TRBV9 | CASSPGLGNTIYF | TGTGCCAGCAGCCCGGGACTTGGAAACACCATATATTTT